Sequencing of this T cell receptor beta chain was carried out in a study of T cells in tuberculosis. Study in general: In South Africa, adults with active tuberculosis were compared with IGRA-negative and latently infected IGRA-positive adolescents.

This CDR3 has 16 residues. General observations from the study: Samples were chosen by availability of cryopreserved specimens. Smaller alpha distances in active tuberculosis partly reflected shorter CDR3-alpha lengths.

Comments on this clone: What it binds is unknown.

Libraries were prepared by immunoSEQ multiplex PCR; TCRdb keeps only in-frame clonotypes and omits some of them. The sample yields more than 30,000 clones, around 97% seen once. Material: PBMCs. V gene TRBV21-1 combines with J gene TRBJ2-7; the listed D gene, TRBD2, was not tested against the DNA. TRBV21-1 is flagged as a pseudogene. This TCR was sampled from a donor under 30 with latent tuberculosis or without tuberculosis infection. The CDR3 here is CASSKEASGRLNEQYF. In nucleotides, the CDR3 is TGTGCCAGCAGCAAAGAGGCTAGCGGGAGACTCAACGAGCAGTACTTC.